Listed below are T cell receptor beta chains from one sample, sequenced in a study of beta chain features in type 1 diabetes. Measured with immunoSEQ multiplex PCR; TCRdb has only the in-frame clones, and not every one. This sample has 300,000 to 350,000 clones, with roughly 8% found just once. The sequencing sample was made of central memory CD4+ T cells from blood. The source is a woman in her late teens or twenties in good health. Each CDR3 is given without its conserved first and last residue. The order of the fields is V gene, clone size, CDR3 protein. Rows may omit the clone size; those that give it use once, few, many or a size class.

v_call: TRBV10-3
clone_size: few
cdr3_aa: AIRDNTYNEQF

v_call: TRBV27
clone_size: -
cdr3_aa: ASSRVAGGPGTDTQY

v_call: TRBV7-6
clone_size: few
cdr3_aa: ASSLVSNEQF

v_call: TRBV19
clone_size: few
cdr3_aa: ASTIDPQGNTEAF

v_call: TRBV19
clone_size: few
cdr3_aa: ASSIGSWNEQF

v_call: TRBV2
clone_size: few
cdr3_aa: ASRRLAGGTSTDTQY

v_call: TRBV29-1
clone_size: -
cdr3_aa: SVATGGTGPQETQY

v_call: TRBV10-3
clone_size: many
cdr3_aa: AIESSGTWGEQF

v_call: TRBV5-8
clone_size: -
cdr3_aa: ASSGYWNTEAF

v_call: TRBV4-3
clone_size: -
cdr3_aa: ASSPSEAGIGYT

v_call: TRBV28
clone_size: many
cdr3_aa: ASSGGDGNYGYT

v_call: TRBV6-6
clone_size: -
cdr3_aa: ASSYISGVGGNTIY

v_call: TRBV19
clone_size: -
cdr3_aa: ASSIGQGVNEQF

v_call: TRBV7-9
clone_size: -
cdr3_aa: ASIASGLSTDTQY

v_call: TRBV15
clone_size: few
cdr3_aa: ATSGRLALEQY

v_call: TRBV6-6
clone_size: many
cdr3_aa: AGGGHNEQF

v_call: TRBV20-1
clone_size: few
cdr3_aa: SAPLLYEQY

v_call: TRBV28
clone_size: few
cdr3_aa: ASRESSYEQY

v_call: TRBV11-3
clone_size: many
cdr3_aa: ASSLVPFGRGHIPYYGYT

v_call: TRBV7-2
clone_size: few
cdr3_aa: ASSLGLNPNTGELF

v_call: TRBV7-3
clone_size: few
cdr3_aa: ASSSDRYNEQF

v_call: TRBV28
clone_size: -
cdr3_aa: ASSGTGDTGELF

v_call: TRBV28
clone_size: -
cdr3_aa: ASRMFGGELF

v_call: TRBV6-6
clone_size: few
cdr3_aa: ASSRDRDYGYT

v_call: TRBV5-1
clone_size: few
cdr3_aa: ASSSRGPSSYEQY

v_call: TRBV5-1
clone_size: -
cdr3_aa: ASKGENEQF

v_call: TRBV7-9
clone_size: few
cdr3_aa: ASSLNYGGSYGYT

v_call: TRBV7-2
clone_size: -
cdr3_aa: ASSLSWGEGYEQY

v_call: TRBV28
clone_size: many
cdr3_aa: ASSPSGTSRETQY

v_call: TRBV13
clone_size: -
cdr3_aa: ASSAPGQGYTGELF

v_call: TRBV5-4
clone_size: few
cdr3_aa: ASSSNRGSPRDEQF